A single sample gave rise to the 19 T cell receptor beta chains below, sequenced in a study of cytomegalovirus exposure and HLA in healthy donors. Use of 60 Vbeta and 13 Jbeta primers characterized the PCR. TCRdb keeps only in-frame clones here, not all; method: immunoSEQ multiplex PCR. The profile shows some 150,000 clones, about 79% of them singletons. Sample: PBMCs. These receptors were obtained from a male donor in good health and CMV-seronegative.

This chain connects TRBV7-9 to TRBJ2-7, with TRBD2 identical over 14 bases. The trim removed 5 bases at V and 3 bases at J, leaving 9 bases unmatched. The CDR3 runs to 17 residues. Germline CDR1 and CDR2: SEHNR and FQNEAQ (reference sequence). The CDR3 DNA is TGTGCCAGCAGCCATCTTAGGGGACTAGCGGGAGTCTACGAGCAGTACTTC. This sequence encodes CASSHLRGLAGVYEQYF.

CDR3 protein: CAISEASTSTDTQYF. In DNA form, the CDR3 reads TGTGCCATCAGTGAGGCCTCCACTAGCACAGATACGCAGTATTTT. This chain connects TRBV10-3 to TRBJ2-3, with D unresolved. This CDR3 is built from 15 residues. Between the trimmed V and J ends, which lost 2 bases and 0 bases, there was a span of 9 bases. CDR1 is ENHRY and CDR2 is SYGVKD in the germline V gene.

The J gene is TRBJ2-7, the V gene TRBV10-3, with TRBD1 matching 9 bases. CDR1 is ENHRY and CDR2 is SYGVKD in the germline V gene. The V segment lost 0 bases and the J segment 4 bases; nucleotides outside the gene matches: 4. This CDR3 region has 15 residues. The CDR3 region is CAISESGTGRYEQYF. The CDR3 DNA reads as TGTGCCATCAGTGAGTCGGGGACAGGGAGATACGAGCAGTACTTC.

The chain joins TRBV2 to TRBJ1-5, with 12 bases that match TRBD1. Trimming cost V 7 bases and J 4 bases; bases outside gene matches: 2. There are 14 residues in the CDR3. From germline, CDR1 is SNHLY and CDR2 FYNNEI. The CDR3 DNA follows: TGTGCCAGCACGGGACAGGGGGCAAATCAGCCCCAGCATTTT. Protein: CASTGQGANQPQHF.

V is TRBV25-1 and J is TRBJ2-5, with TRBD2 as a possible D gene (5 bases). The CDR3 has 16 residues. The V end lost 1 base, the J end lost 2 bases, and 14 bases lay between the germline ends. The germline V gene encodes CDR1 MGHDK and CDR2 SYGVNS. The CDR3 here is CASSESVFTGQETQYF. For the CDR3, the DNA is TGTGCCAGCAGTGAATCAGTTTTTACGGGACAAGAGACCCAGTACTTC.

The rearrangement joins TRBV6-5 to TRBJ1-2; D is undetermined. Germline values: CDR1 MNHEY, CDR2 SVGAGI. The CDR3 has 12 amino acids. V was clipped by 5 bases and J by 8 bases, with 12 bases between them. CDR3 sequence: CASSRQREGYTF. Here the CDR3 DNA reads TGTGCCAGCAGTAGACAAAGAGAAGGCTACACCTTC.

The J gene is TRBJ1-1, the V gene TRBV5-1; a possible D gene is TRBD1 (5 bases). Germline V gene data show CDR1 as SGHRS and CDR2 as YFSETQ. CDR3 length: 16 residues. V shed 0 bases and J shed 0 bases, with 12 bases lying between them. The CDR3, as DNA: TGCGCCAGCAGCTTGGCCAACGGGGGGGTGAACACTGAAGCTTTCTTT. The encoded protein is CASSLANGGVNTEAFF.

The chain uses TRBV2 and TRBJ2-1; the match to TRBD1 covers 9 bases. The V gene's germline CDR1 is SNHLY and CDR2 FYNNEI. The CDR3 runs to 16 residues. With 5 bases clipped from V and 6 bases from J, the junction kept 11 bases outside the gene matches. CDR3 nucleotides: TGTGCCAGCAGTTTTGGAATGGGACAGGGCTTCAATGAGCAGTTCTTC. This translates into CASSFGMGQGFNEQFF.

This chain links TRBV6-1 with TRBJ1-2, with a weak D call TRBD1 (6 bases). The germline CDR1 and CDR2 sequences are MNHNS and SASEGT. The CDR3 spans 13 residues. V shed 10 bases and J shed 10 bases, with 22 bases lying between them. The CDR3 is CATIKGVIIDYTF. The CDR3 bases are TGTGCCACTATTAAGGGGGTTATTATCGACTACACCTTC.

V and J are TRBV11-2 and TRBJ1-1; a possible D gene is TRBD1 (5 bases). CDR1 and CDR2 (germline): SGHAT, FQNNGV. The CDR3 is 14 residues long. The germline V and J ends were trimmed by 5 bases and 4 bases, with 14 bases remaining between them. CDR3 coding DNA: TGTGCCAGCAGCCCCAGTGGGGGGAGCACTGAAGCTTTCTTT. Translated, it gives CASSPSGGSTEAFF.

The chain combines TRBV4-3 with TRBJ2-1, with D unresolved. V was trimmed by 1 base and J by 2 bases, leaving 6 bases between them. This CDR3 comprises 14 residues. Per the germline V gene, CDR1 is LGHNA and CDR2 is YSLEER. The CDR3 coding sequence is TGCGCCAGCAGCCAAGTTCGGGCCTACAATGAGCAGTTCTTC. This sequence encodes CASSQVRAYNEQFF.

The gene calls are TRBV11-2 and TRBJ2-7, with 8 bases matching TRBD1. The CDR3 covers 16 residues. Germline trimming cut 4 bases from V and 2 bases from J; bases unmatched to any gene: 10. Germline V gives CDR1 SGHAT, CDR2 FQNNGV. The CDR3 here is CASSSIGTGQTYEQYF. CDR3 bases: TGTGCCAGCAGCTCGATCGGGACAGGACAGACCTACGAGCAGTACTTC.

V usage is TRBV2 and J usage is TRBJ2-7; 11 bases agree with TRBD1. There are 14 residues in the CDR3. CDR1 SNHLY and CDR2 FYNNEI come from the germline V gene. V lost 4 bases to trimming and J lost 2 bases; unmatched junction nucleotides: 1. The CDR3 region is CASSGDRGAYEQYF. As DNA, the CDR3 is TGTGCCAGCAGTGGGGACAGGGGGGCCTACGAGCAGTACTTC.

The chain carries TRBV7-2 and TRBJ2-5, with TRBD1 as a possible D gene (6 bases). TRBJ2-7 matches the DNA end more closely, so the J call is doubtful. Germline loops: CDR1 SGHTA, CDR2 FQGNSA. This CDR3 region has 14 residues. The CDR3 loop is CASSRDTTSYEQYF. The CDR3 coding sequence is TGTGCCAGCAGCCGGGACACCACCTCCTACGAGCAGTACTTC.

The chain links TRBV5-4 to TRBJ1-1; D gene ambiguous. This CDR3 is 14 amino acids long. V shed 1 base and J shed 0 bases, with 7 bases lying between them. Germline CDR1 is SGHNT and CDR2 is YYREEE (reference sequence). CDR3 residues: CASSLNTMNTEAFF. The CDR3 bases are TGTGCCAGCAGCTTGAACACCATGAACACTGAAGCTTTCTTT.

The CDR3 region is CASSLWGASGSTDTQYF. CDR3 nucleotides: TGTGCCAGCAGCTTATGGGGGGCTAGCGGAAGCACAGATACGCAGTATTTT. The V and J genes are TRBV7-9 and TRBJ2-3; tentatively, D is TRBD2 (7 bases). This CDR3 region has 17 residues. Trimming cost V 2 bases and J 0 bases, with 15 bases left between them. Germline-derived CDR1 and CDR2 are SEHNR and FQNEAQ (reference sequence).

Only one count was recorded for this clone. The rearrangement uses TRBV10-1 and TRBJ2-5; a possible D gene is TRBD2 (7 bases). CDR3 length: 14 residues. Germline CDR1 is WNHNN and CDR2 is SYGVQD (reference sequence). Trimming stripped 6 bases from V and 5 bases from J, with 16 bases between. The CDR3 DNA reads TGCGCCAGCAGGGACGGGGGGCGCGGGGAGACCCAGTACTTC. Its protein is CASRDGGRGETQYF.

This chain uses TRBV19 with TRBJ1-1; D may be TRBD1 (6 bases). The CDR3 has 14 residues. Trimming cost V 6 bases and J 3 bases, with 14 bases left between them. The germline V gene encodes CDR1 LNHDA and CDR2 SQIVND (reference sequence). CDR3 residues: CASRAGQGYTEAFF. The CDR3 nucleotides read TGTGCCAGTAGAGCGGGGCAGGGGTACACTGAAGCTTTCTTT.

The chain employs TRBV4-2 and TRBJ2-5, with TRBD2 matching 11 bases. The J call is uncertain, as TRBJ2-7 better fits the DNA end. Germline V gene data show CDR1 as LGHNA and CDR2 as YNFKEQ. The CDR3 has 17 residues. CDR3 sequence: CASSQEDGTSGTYEQYF. As DNA, the CDR3 is TGTGCCAGCAGCCAAGAAGACGGGACTAGCGGTACCTACGAGCAGTACTTC.